The 15 T cell receptor beta chains presented below share a single source sample, sequenced in a study of blood T cell repertoires in COVID-19. Sequenced by immunoSEQ multiplex PCR; TCRdb stores in-frame clones only, minus some. The sample has approximately 180,000 clones, approximately 84% seen once. Sequences were obtained from PBMCs or T cells enriched from blood (not recorded which). These receptors were taken from a human donor with acute COVID-19. The donor label of this sample is uncertain.

The chain joins TRBV24-1 to TRBJ2-1; 7 positions agree with TRBD1. The CDR3 contains 12 residues. V shed 2 bases, J shed 10 bases, and the junction held 1 base outside the gene matches. CDR1 KGHDR and CDR2 SFDVKD come from the germline V gene. The CDR3 DNA follows: TGTGCCACCAGTGATTCGGACAGGGAGCAGTTCTTC. Protein: CATSDSDREQFF.

The V gene is TRBV19, the J gene TRBJ1-2; 10 bases agree with TRBD1. This CDR3 is 17 amino acids long. J was trimmed by 4 bases and V by 4 bases; bases with no gene match: 12. Germline V gene data show CDR1 as LNHDA and CDR2 as SQIVND (reference sequence). In DNA form, the CDR3 reads TGTGCCAGTAGTACCTGGGACAGGGGTAAAGAAGGCTATGGCTACACCTTC. Translating gives CASSTWDRGKEGYGYTF.

This chain uses TRBV9 with TRBJ2-5; D is possibly TRBD1 (6 bases). Germline V CDR1 and CDR2: SGDLS, YYNGEE. The CDR3 has 15 amino acids. Between the trimmed V and J ends, which lost 0 bases and 5 bases, there was a span of 14 bases. This chain's CDR3 is CASSVAPVGAETQYF. CDR3 DNA sequence: TGTGCCAGCAGCGTAGCGCCGGTGGGGGCGGAGACCCAGTACTTC.

This chain connects TRBV30 to TRBJ1-3, with D possibly matching TRBD1 (5 bases). V was pared by 2 bases and J by 2 bases, with 13 bases between. From germline, CDR1 is GTSNPN and CDR2 SVGIG (reference sequence). The CDR3 runs to 15 residues. Here the CDR3 DNA reads TGTGCCTGGAGTCCCCCCCCAGGGACTGGAAACACCATATATTTT. Residues: CAWSPPPGTGNTIYF. The full variable domain, with the rest looked up from reference TRBV30 and TRBJ1-3, is SQTIHQWPATLVQPVGSPLSLECTVEGTSNPNLYWYRQAAGRGLQLLFYSVGIGQISSEVPQNLSASRPQDRQFILSSKKLLLSDSGFYLCAWSPPPGTGNTIYFGEGSWLTVV.

The J gene is TRBJ1-1, the V gene TRBV5-1; D possibly corresponds to TRBD1 (6 bases). Trimming stripped 4 bases from V and 1 base from J, with 11 bases between. The CDR3 length is 14 residues. Per the germline V gene, CDR1 is SGHRS and CDR2 is YFSETQ. This CDR3 is CASSALQGNTEAFF. The CDR3 DNA follows: TGCGCCAGCAGCGCCTTACAGGGGAACACTGAAGCTTTCTTT.

The chain couples TRBV5-1 to TRBJ2-7, with TRBD1 matching 7 bases. Germline assignment: CDR1 SGHRS and CDR2 YFSETQ. The CDR3 covers 13 residues. Trimming removed 7 bases from V and 0 bases from J; junction bases left unmatched: 4. The CDR3 nucleotides read TGCGCCAGCGCTACAGGGGCCTCCTACGAGCAGTACTTC. This sequence encodes CASATGASYEQYF.

The chain uses TRBV10-2 and TRBJ2-1; D perhaps matches TRBD2 (7 bases). Germline loops: CDR1 WSHSY, CDR2 SAAADI. Trimming stripped 7 bases from V and 9 bases from J, with 13 bases between. The CDR3 totals 12 residues. CDR3 in amino acids: CASKGEGVEQFF. The DNA for the CDR3 is TGCGCCAGCAAGGGGGAGGGGGTTGAGCAGTTCTTC.

This chain uses TRBV4-1 with TRBJ1-2; D call uncertain. This CDR3 comprises 14 residues. Trimming removed 0 bases from V and 6 bases from J, with 11 bases in between. CDR1 is MGHRA and CDR2 is YSYEKL in the germline V gene. The CDR3 region is CASSQDDSDNGYTF. DNA for the CDR3: TGCGCCAGCAGCCAAGACGACTCCGATAATGGCTACACCTTC.

This clone was found once. V and J are TRBV2 and TRBJ1-4; D is possibly TRBD1 (5 bases). V lost 2 bases and J lost 4, with 8 bases in between. Germline CDR1 is SNHLY and CDR2 is FYNNEI. The CDR3 is 14 residues long. DNA of the CDR3: TGTGCCAGCAGTGAAATGACAGTTAATGAAAAACTGTTTTTT. It specifies CASSEMTVNEKLFF.

The V and J genes are TRBV6-1 and TRBJ1-1; possible D gene TRBD1, 6 bases. The CDR3 length is 13 residues. Trimming left V 0 bases short and J 11 bases short, with 13 bases between. Germline V lookup: CDR1 MNHNS, CDR2 SASEGT. The chain's CDR3 is CASSEAWNRAAFF. DNA of the CDR3: TGTGCCAGCAGTGAAGCGTGGAACAGGGCGGCTTTCTTT.

V and J are TRBV6-5 and TRBJ2-6; 7 bases match TRBD2. V trimming: 7 bases; J trimming: 2 bases; junction bases outside the gene matches: 5. The germline V gene has CDR1 MNHEY and CDR2 SVGAGI. The CDR3 totals 15 residues. The CDR3 coding sequence is TGTGCCAGCACCAAACGGGGGGCTGGGGCCAACGTCCTGACTTTC. It translates to CASTKRGAGANVLTF.

The rearrangement joins TRBV5-8 to TRBJ1-5; D gene unclear. The germline V and J ends were trimmed by 1 base and 0 bases, with 20 bases remaining between them. The V gene's germline CDR1 is SGHTS and CDR2 YDEGEE. The CDR3 totals 19 residues. CDR3 loop: CASSLTGSHTVYSNQPQHF. In DNA, the CDR3 is TGTGCCAGCAGCTTGACGGGATCCCATACGGTTTATAGCAATCAGCCCCAGCATTTT. The full variable domain, its missing parts supplied by reference TRBV5-8 and TRBJ1-5, is EAGVTQSPTHLIKTRGQQATLRCSPISGHTSVYWYQQALGLGLQFLLWYDEGEERNRGNFPPRFSGRQFPNYSSELNVNALELEDSALYLCASSLTGSHTVYSNQPQHFGDGTRLSIL.

CDR3 in amino acids: CASSTGMRETQYF. CDR3 DNA sequence: TGTGCCAGCAGCACAGGGATGCGAGAGACCCAGTACTTC. The chain couples TRBV27 to TRBJ2-5; D perhaps matches TRBD1 (6 bases). With 6 bases removed from V and 4 bases from J, the gap between germline ends came to 12 bases. Germline-derived CDR1 and CDR2 are MNHEY and SMNVEV (reference sequence). This CDR3 is 13 amino acids long.

This clone was picked up one time. The rearrangement uses TRBV30 and TRBJ2-6; 7 bases are shared with TRBD2. The V and J ends lost 4 bases and 0 bases, in that order; junction bases with no gene match: 18. Germline CDR1 reads GTSNPN; CDR2 reads SVGIG (reference sequence). The CDR3 loop spans 20 amino acids. The CDR3 coding sequence is TGTGCCTGGACAGAAGGGAAGTCCCAGCGGGAATTCTCTGGGGCCAACGTCCTGACTTTC. It is translated as CAWTEGKSQREFSGANVLTF.

This chain uses TRBV6-6 with TRBJ2-7; a possible D gene is TRBD2 (6 bases). The V and J ends lost 7 bases and 5 bases respectively, with 12 bases between them. The germline gives CDR1 MNHNY, CDR2 SVGAGI (reference sequence). The CDR3 covers 12 residues. The CDR3 DNA reads TGTGCCAGCACCATCGGAGGGGACGAGCAGTACTTC. Its protein product is CASTIGGDEQYF.